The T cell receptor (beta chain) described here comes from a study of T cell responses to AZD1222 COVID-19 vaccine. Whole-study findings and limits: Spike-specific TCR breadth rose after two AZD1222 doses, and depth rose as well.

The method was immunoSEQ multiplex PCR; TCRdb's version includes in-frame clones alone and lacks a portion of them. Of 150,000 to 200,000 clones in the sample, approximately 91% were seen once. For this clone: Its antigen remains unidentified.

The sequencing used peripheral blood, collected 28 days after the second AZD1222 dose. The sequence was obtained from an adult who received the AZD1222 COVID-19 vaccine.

CDR3 nucleotides: TGTGCCAGCAGCTTCGCGTATAGACTAGCGGGGACTGGAGATACGCAGTATTTT. Its protein is CASSFAYRLAGTGDTQYF. V and J are TRBV13 and TRBJ2-3, with TRBD2 matching 11 bases. Germline V gives CDR1 PRHDT, CDR2 FYEKMQ (reference sequence). V trimming: 3 bases; J trimming: 5 bases; junction bases outside the gene matches: 13. The length of the CDR3 is 18 residues. The full variable domain, its missing parts supplied by reference TRBV13 and TRBJ2-3, is AAGVIQSPRHLIKEKRETATLKCYPIPRHDTVYWYQQGPGQDPQFLISFYEKMQSDKGSIPDRFSAQQFSDYHSELNMSSLELGDSALYFCASSFAYRLAGTGDTQYFGPGTRLTVL.